The 22 T cell receptor beta chains below were found in one sample sequenced in a study of shared clonotypes between healthy human individuals. Clones were read by immunoSEQ multiplex PCR, and TCRdb kept only the in-frame ones, dropping some. This sample carries about 110,000 clones, 68% of them seen once, and the ten largest clones take approximately 25%. The material sequenced was memory CD8+ T cells sorted from blood. The subset was: CD45RO+ cells pooled with CCR7-negative TemRA cells. These receptors were taken from a woman in her 30s in good health.

The chain recombines TRBV5-5 with TRBJ2-1; tentative D call: TRBD2 (5 bases). The CDR3 runs 12 residues. Trimming removed 1 base at V and 9 bases at J, with 8 bases between. Germline-derived CDR1 and CDR2 are SGHKS and YYEKEE (reference sequence). CDR3 sequence reads: CASSLSSGEQFF. The CDR3 bases are TGTGCCAGCAGCTTGTCAAGCGGTGAGCAGTTCTTC.

V gene TRBV19 combines with J gene TRBJ2-3, with a weak D call TRBD2 (7 bases). CDR1 and CDR2 from the germline V gene are LNHDA and SQIVND (reference sequence). The germline V and J ends were trimmed by 7 bases and 1 base, with 21 bases remaining between them. The CDR3 loop spans 17 amino acids. The CDR3 nucleotides are TGTGCCAGTAATGGGGGGGGCCTTAGCTTCGGCACAGATACGCAGTATTTT. Its protein product is CASNGGGLSFGTDTQYF.

This clone occurred a few times. V gene TRBV27 combines with J gene TRBJ2-1; possible D gene TRBD1, 6 bases. Trimming took 4 bases from V and 7 from J, leaving 11 bases between them. This CDR3 spans 13 amino acids. Germline V CDR1 and CDR2: MNHEY, SMNVEV (reference sequence). The DNA of the CDR3 is TGTGCCAGCAGTTGGACAGTGGGGAATGAGCAGTTCTTC. This encodes CASSWTVGNEQFF.

As for this clone: One base separates it from a far larger clone, so it is likely a read error. V gene TRBV30 combines with J gene TRBJ2-2, with 11 bases fitting TRBD2. The CDR3 is made up of 17 amino acids. With 4 bases clipped from V and 3 bases from J, the junction kept 10 bases outside the gene matches. From germline, CDR1 is GTSNPN and CDR2 SVGIG (reference sequence). The CDR3 sequence: CAWNVVAGGIYTGELFF. As DNA, the CDR3 is TGTGCCTGGAATGTAGTAGCGGGAGGGATTTACACCGGGGAGCTGTTTTTT.

The CDR3 nucleotides read TGTGCCAGCAGTCGACGACAGGGACTTTCGAACACTGAAGCTTTCTTT. Amino acids: CASSRRQGLSNTEAFF. The chain carries TRBV27 and TRBJ1-1; 7 nucleotides line up with TRBD1. Germline CDR1 MNHEY, CDR2 SMNVEV (reference sequence). Trimming took 5 bases from V and 1 from J; bases not matched to a gene: 10. The CDR3 sequence is 16 residues long.

J is TRBJ2-3 and V is TRBV15, with 8 bases identical to TRBD1. The CDR3 contains 15 residues. J was trimmed by 2 bases and V by 5 bases; bases with no gene match: 6. Germline CDR1 and CDR2: LNHNV and YYDKDF (reference sequence). For the CDR3, the DNA is TGTGCCACCAGCCCCCAGGACAGGGCCACAGATACGCAGTATTTT. Its protein product is CATSPQDRATDTQYF.

This rearrangement joins TRBV5-4 to TRBJ1-2; 7 bases match TRBD1. Per the germline V gene, CDR1 is SGHNT and CDR2 is YYREEE (reference sequence). After removal of 7 bases from V and 4 bases from J, the junction contained 10 bases not matched to a gene. The CDR3 has 14 amino acids. CDR3 nucleotides: TGTGCCAGCCACCTGACAGGGTTCGGCTATGGCTACACCTTC. Translated, it gives CASHLTGFGYGYTF.

The V call is TRBV2, the J call TRBJ2-7, with 12 bases lining up with TRBD2. The CDR3 is 17 residues long. Germline lookup yields CDR1 SNHLY and CDR2 FYNNEI. The ends lost 5 bases at V and 6 bases at J; junction bases unmatched: 14. CDR3 DNA: TGTGCCAGCAGTTCTCTACCCTTCCTAGCGGGAGGGCTCGAGCAGTACTTC. This encodes CASSSLPFLAGGLEQYF.

With respect to this clone: One base away lies a much larger clone, so this may be a sequencing read error. The rearrangement uses TRBV9 and TRBJ2-3; the match to TRBD1 covers 7 bases. This CDR3 region has 14 residues. Germline loops: CDR1 SGDLS, CDR2 YYNGEE. Here the CDR3 DNA reads TGTGCCAGCAGAGTAGGGGGCGGGACAGATACGCAGTATTTT. As protein: CASRVGGGTDTQYF.

This chain uses TRBV2 with TRBJ2-7; 7 positions agree with TRBD1. This CDR3 spans 13 amino acids. With 6 bases clipped from V and 5 bases from J, the junction kept 7 bases outside the gene matches. The germline gives CDR1 SNHLY, CDR2 FYNNEI. The CDR3 here is CASRDGQAHEQYF. The CDR3 nucleotides read TGTGCCAGCAGGGATGGACAGGCCCACGAGCAGTACTTC.

The V gene is TRBV28, the J gene TRBJ1-2; D is uncertain. Trimming shortened V by 3 bases and J by 2 bases, and 7 bases separated the two germline ends. The CDR3 has 13 amino acids. Germline V gene lookup returns CDR1 MDHEN and CDR2 SYDVKM. CDR3 sequence: CASSFRRNYGYTF. CDR3 coding DNA: TGTGCCAGCAGTTTCCGCAGGAACTATGGCTACACCTTC.

This clone was detected only a few times. The chain joins TRBV27 to TRBJ2-7; 7 nucleotides agree with TRBD1. V shed 5 bases and J 3 bases; nucleotides not matched to a gene: 10. Germline CDR1 is MNHEY and CDR2 is SMNVEV (reference sequence). The length of the CDR3 is 15 residues. CDR3 DNA: TGTGCCAGCAGTCTTTATAGACAGGGAGACTACGAGCAGTACTTC. Its protein is CASSLYRQGDYEQYF.

V usage is TRBV6-5 and J usage is TRBJ2-7, with D possibly being TRBD2 (5 bases). This CDR3 region has 13 residues. Per germline, CDR1 MNHEY and CDR2 SVGAGI. With 4 bases removed from V and 6 bases from J, the gap between germline ends came to 13 bases. CDR3 in DNA: TGTGCCAGCAGTTTGATCTGGGAGAGCGAGCAGTACTTC. Its protein product is CASSLIWESEQYF.

This chain connects TRBV7-2 to TRBJ2-7; 9 bases fit TRBD2. With 5 bases clipped from V and 3 bases from J, the junction kept 8 bases outside the gene matches. CDR1 SGHTA and CDR2 FQGNSA come from the germline V gene. The CDR3 covers 15 residues. CDR3 DNA: TGTGCCAGCAGCCCGGGACTAGCTCTAATCTACGAGCAGTACTTC. Its translation: CASSPGLALIYEQYF. Full variable domain (rest looked up from reference TRBV7-2 and TRBJ2-7): GAGVSQSPSNKVTEKGKDVELRCDPISGHTALYWYRQSLGQGLEFLIYFQGNSAPDKSGLPSDRFSAERTGGSVSTLTIQRTQQEDSAVYLCASSPGLALIYEQYFGPGTRLTVT.

The J gene is TRBJ2-5, the V gene TRBV25-1; the match to TRBD1 covers 7 bases. The tail of the sequence fits TRBJ2-7 better, so the J call may be wrong. This CDR3 is 13 amino acids long. From germline, CDR1 is MGHDK and CDR2 SYGVNS. The CDR3, as DNA: TGTGCCAGCAGTGACGGGACAGTATACGAGCAGTACTTC. This sequence encodes CASSDGTVYEQYF.

A few counts support this clone. The chain combines TRBV4-1 with TRBJ1-6; a weak D match, TRBD1 (5 bases). The CDR3 is 15 residues long. Trimming left V 0 bases short and J 7 bases short, with 10 bases between. In germline, CDR1 is MGHRA, CDR2 YSYEKL. This CDR3 reads CASSQERAGNSPLHF. In nucleotides, the CDR3 is TGCGCCAGCAGCCAAGAACGGGCAGGGAATTCACCCCTCCACTTT.

J is TRBJ2-7 and V is TRBV7-9, with D perhaps assigned TRBD1 or TRBD2 (5 bases each). This CDR3 is built from 15 residues. V shed 5 bases and J shed 2 bases, with 16 bases lying between them. Per the germline V gene, CDR1 is SEHNR and CDR2 is FQNEAQ (reference sequence). This CDR3 is CASSPDGGTAYEQYF. For the CDR3, the DNA is TGTGCCAGCAGCCCGGATGGGGGAACCGCCTACGAGCAGTACTTC.

The chain carries TRBV27 and TRBJ1-2; possibly TRBD1 for D (6 bases). CDR1 and CDR2 (germline): MNHEY, SMNVEV (reference sequence). V lost 5 bases to trimming and J lost 5 bases, with 18 bases between them. The CDR3 length is 15 residues. CDR3 sequence (DNA): TGTGCCAGCAGTAGAGGGACATCAGGCGGGTATGGCTACACCTTC. Translated: CASSRGTSGGYGYTF.

V and J are TRBV6-1 and TRBJ1-1; the D is unclear. Germline V gene lookup returns CDR1 MNHNS and CDR2 SASEGT. V was trimmed by 6 bases and J by 2 bases, leaving 10 bases between them. This CDR3 has 13 amino acids. The CDR3 loop is CASRPRPNTEAFF. Written as DNA, the CDR3 is TGTGCCAGCAGGCCCCGGCCCAACACTGAAGCTTTCTTT.

The chain uses TRBV28 and TRBJ2-2; D remains unclear. The germline V gene has CDR1 MDHEN and CDR2 SYDVKM. Trimming took 6 bases from V and 6 from J, leaving 11 bases between them. CDR3 length: 13 amino acids. The CDR3 sequence: CASRDLEPGELFF. The CDR3 nucleotides are TGTGCCAGCAGGGACCTGGAGCCCGGGGAGCTGTTTTTT.

The V and J genes are TRBV6-4 and TRBJ1-6; TRBD1 matches at 11 bases. In germline, CDR1 is MRHNA, CDR2 SNTAGT. V shed 3 bases and J 9 bases; nucleotides not matched to a gene: 1. The CDR3 sequence is 14 residues long. The CDR3 DNA follows: TGTGCCAGCAGTGAAGGACAGGGGGCTTCACCCCTCCACTTT. This codes for CASSEGQGASPLHF.

This clone showed up just once. V is TRBV29-1 and J is TRBJ2-7; D is ambiguous. Per the germline V gene, CDR1 is SQVTM and CDR2 is ANQGSEA. The germline V and J ends were trimmed by 6 bases and 4 bases, with 13 bases remaining between them. The CDR3 length is 12 residues. The CDR3, as DNA: TGCAGCGTAGAATCCGGGTTTTACGAGCAGTACTTC. Translated, it gives CSVESGFYEQYF.